The clone carrying this TCR beta chain was found a few times. Its antigen is unknown. V gave up 6 bases and J gave up 7 bases, with 12 bases separating them. CDR3 length: 11 amino acids. The V gene's germline CDR1 is SQVTM and CDR2 ANQGSEA. These data come from a study of T cells after yellow fever vaccination. MiXCR was run by TCRdb on the 5' RACE reads, yielding one entry per CDR3 protein. The sample includes 150,000 to 200,000 distinct CDR3 sequences, roughly 11% of them seen just once. Findings and caveats of the study: Researchers noted that a small share of clonotypes showed up in both CD4 and CD8 compartments. The secondary response was weaker, and its peak arrived faster, on day 5 versus 15. Clones from primary vaccination mostly reappeared after the booster (approximately 96% CD4, just over 85% CD8).

This TCR derives from a man between 18 and 29 years old who received the YFV17D yellow fever vaccine. The sample consisted of CD8+ T cells sorted from PBMCs, taken 15 days after the yellow fever booster vaccination. The rearrangement joins TRBV29-1 to TRBJ1-1, with D maybe TRBD1 (6 bases). The CDR3 bases are TGCAGCGTGGCCGAGGGGGTTGAAGCTTTCTTT. Translating it yields CSVAEGVEAFF.